Here is one TCR beta chain with its context. What antigen it recognizes has not been identified. Qualities for individual bases were not recorded, and no much larger clone is one base off. This record comes from a study of blood T cell repertoires in COVID-19 (dated by TCRdb to 2019 to 2021). Background for the entire study: The collaborator samples originated in the United States, Italy and Spain and spanned the acute and convalescent phases of COVID-19. The material from the prospective study consisted of cDNA or gDNA derived from T cells, B-cell-depleted T cells, or PBMCs. The dataset comprised deeply sampled blood TCRbeta repertoires from subjects exposed to, actively infected with, or recovered from COVID-19. The repertoires were released in a freely available public database intended as a resource for research on the immune response to SARS-CoV-2. Samples were obtained from the ongoing ImmuneRACE study (first 160 participants) and from 1,254 subjects provided by 6 global collaborators. Nearly every sample came with metadata listing a de-identified subject ID, COVID-19 status, age in years and sex. Where HLA class I and class II types were available, the types were taken from metadata supplied by the sample provider, not from assay-based typing.

TCRbeta CDR3 regions were amplified from genomic DNA using the immunoSEQ Assay, a bias-controlled multiplex PCR. In the source study's methods: Within the assay, amplification of reference gene primers was used to estimate how many nucleated cells each sample contained. To quantify the absolute abundance of each unique TCRbeta CDR3 rearrangement, sequence reads were collapsed and filtered. For each sample, productive Simpson clonality was calculated as the square root of Simpson's diversity index across productive rearrangements. TCRdb carries this immuneACCESS record with in-frame sequences only. Its versions omit some clonotypes, under half of them owing to an unresolved V gene in the studies checked, with the rest unexplained. Clone size and V and J calls were adopted from that table, with D and trimming inferred from the DNA. The sample table records some 240,000 clones; about 86% of these occur just once. Roughly 9.6% of the sample is taken by the ten largest.

Study-level results and caveats: How much clinical and demographic metadata was included differed by source and by participant, and the metadata was provided uncurated.

Each collaborating institution followed its own protocols to collect whole blood in K2EDTA tubes. For TCRbeta analysis, collaborator samples were shipped as frozen whole blood, as isolated PBMCs, or as DNA extracted from either sample type. The CDR3 contains 14 residues, cysteine and phenylalanine counted. The entry retains the CDR3 DNA only, 42 bases that are in frame from base 1. Based on the germline V gene, the CDR1 and CDR2 sequences are MNHEY and SVGAGI. Trimming costs V 4 bases and J 7 bases, and their ends lie 11 bases apart. The chain was built from TRBV6-5 and TRBJ1-6; there is no confident call for the D gene. The sequenced sample was peripheral blood. The sequence came from a woman older than 75 with acute or convalescent COVID-19. The DNA sequence is as follows: TGTGCCAGCAGTTCTCAGATTTCAAATTCACCCCTCCACTTT. Its protein is CASSSQISNSPLHF.